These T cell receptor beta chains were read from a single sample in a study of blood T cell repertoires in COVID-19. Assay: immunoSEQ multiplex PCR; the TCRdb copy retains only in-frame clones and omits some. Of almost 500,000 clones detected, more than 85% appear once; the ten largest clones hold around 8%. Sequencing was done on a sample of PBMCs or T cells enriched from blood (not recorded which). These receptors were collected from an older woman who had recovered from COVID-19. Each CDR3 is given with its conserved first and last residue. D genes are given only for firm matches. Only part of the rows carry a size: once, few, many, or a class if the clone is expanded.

CASSDQGFGTDTQYF,TGTGCCAGCAGCGATCAGGGGTTTGGGACAGATACGCAGTATTTT,NA,TRBJ2-3,once,TRBV2
CASSPIPVHTPSYNEQFF,TGTGCCAGCAGCCCCATTCCGGTGCATACCCCTTCCTACAATGAGCAGTTCTTC,NA,TRBJ2-1,NA,TRBV9
CAITKEVLGNSPLHF,TGTGCCATCACCAAAGAGGTCCTAGGAAATTCACCCCTCCACTTT,NA,TRBJ1-6,NA,TRBV10-3
CASSFKEEGFNEQFF,TGTGCCAGCAGTTTCAAGGAAGAGGGTTTCAATGAGCAGTTCTTC,NA,TRBJ2-1,NA,TRBV27
CASSNGAGQPQHF,TGTGCCAGTAGTAATGGGGCAGGGCAGCCCCAGCATTTT,NA,TRBJ1-5,NA,TRBV19
CAISALQGAAGELFF,TGTGCCATCAGTGCCCTACAGGGGGCGGCCGGGGAGCTGTTTTTT,TRBD1,TRBJ2-2,NA,TRBV10-3
CASSFGQGITEAFF,TGTGCCAGCAGTTTTGGACAGGGAATCACTGAAGCTTTCTTT,TRBD1,TRBJ1-1,NA,TRBV27
CASSLGTMLYF,TGCGCCAGCAGCTTGGGGACTATGCTGTATTTT,NA,TRBJ2-3,NA,TRBV5-1
CASSLGTGGPSYNSPLHF,TGTGCCAGCAGCTTGGGGACAGGGGGCCCTTCCTATAATTCACCCCTCCACTTT,TRBD1,TRBJ1-6,NA,TRBV5-4
CASSQQPGLSQPQHF,TGCGCCAGCAGCCAACAGCCAGGGTTGAGTCAGCCCCAGCATTTT,NA,TRBJ1-5,NA,TRBV4-1
CASSITGTGADISKNIQYF,TGTGCCAGTAGTATAACCGGGACAGGGGCCGACATTTCCAAAAACATTCAGTACTTC,TRBD1,TRBJ2-4,NA,TRBV19
CASRGQQDQPQHF,TGTGCCAGCAGGGGACAGCAGGATCAGCCCCAGCATTTT,TRBD1,TRBJ1-5,NA,TRBV2
CASSLNRGFRSYEQYF,TGTGCCAGCAGCTTAAATCGGGGGTTTAGGTCCTACGAGCAGTACTTC,NA,TRBJ2-7,NA,TRBV5-8
CASSRRDIGSGANVLTF,TGTGCCAGCAGCAGACGGGACATCGGCTCTGGGGCCAACGTCCTGACTTTC,NA,TRBJ2-6,once,TRBV3-1/TRBV3-2
CASSHRGSTDTQYF,TGTGCCAGCAGCCACCGGGGGTCCACAGATACGCAGTATTTT,NA,TRBJ2-3,NA,TRBV5-4
CASSGRGNTGELFF,TGTGCCAGCAGCGGAAGGGGGAACACCGGGGAGCTGTTTTTT,NA,TRBJ2-2,NA,TRBV9
CSARREKLFF,TGCAGTGCTAGAAGGGAGAAACTGTTTTTT,NA,TRBJ1-4,NA,TRBV20-1
CASSQVGGEQYF,TGCGCCAGCAGCCAAGTGGGGGGCGAGCAGTACTTC,NA,TRBJ2-7,NA,TRBV4-1
CAMRVSGNTIYF,TGTGCCATGAGGGTCTCTGGAAACACCATATATTTT,NA,TRBJ1-3,NA,TRBV12-3/TRBV12-4
CASSIRQDSPLHF,TGTGCCAGCAGCATTCGACAGGATTCACCCCTCCACTTT,NA,TRBJ1-6,NA,TRBV5-4
CASSPHLIYGYTF,TGTGCCAGTAGCCCGCATCTAATCTATGGCTACACCTTC,NA,TRBJ1-2,NA,TRBV19
CASSIVQGNQPQHF,TGTGCCAGTAGTATAGTCCAGGGCAATCAGCCCCAGCATTTT,NA,TRBJ1-5,once,TRBV19